This T cell receptor (beta chain) was documented in a study of T cell clones after liver transplantation (dated by TCRdb to between 2019 and 2020). As for the study more broadly: The samples were obtained from ITN030ST, a randomized trial that attempted immunosuppression withdrawal within 2 years after liver transplantation. After a pre-transplant mixed lymphocyte reaction, TCRbeta sequencing was used to pinpoint donor-reactive T cell clones, which were subsequently tracked in post-transplant blood. Third party-reactive TCRbeta sequences were also identified from pre-transplant MLRs to serve as an antigen-independent comparator for donor-reactive sequences. Three of the eight recipients were HCV-positive; the others were transplanted for non-autoimmune, non-viral indications. No induction therapy was given to the subjects, and standard immunosuppression was administered until randomization at 12-24 months post-transplant. Tolerance was defined as complete withdrawal of immunosuppression for at least one year without a rise in liver enzymes beyond twice the upper limit of normal. Blood samples were collected pre-transplant, pre-randomization before withdrawal, and post-randomization after either complete withdrawal or failed withdrawal. Of the 8 liver transplant recipients making up the studied cohort, 3 were classified as tolerant and 5 as non-tolerant.

V and J are truncated by 2 bases and 6 bases respectively, leaving an intervening sequence of 11 bases. The germline V gene sets CDR1 to SNHLY and CDR2 to FYNNEI. The CDR3 measures 14 amino acids from cysteine to phenylalanine. The read is trimmed to its CDR3 DNA, 42 bases read in frame from base 1. Points on this clone: This receptor's antigen is unknown. Base quality data are lacking; no much larger clone is found one base away. Additional DNA sequences in this sample encode the identical CDR3.

Unstimulated PBMCs, after thawing, were stained for CD3, CD4 and CD8 and then FACS-sorted into CD3+CD4+ and CD3+CD8+ populations. Randomization to immunosuppression withdrawal applied to every one of the 8 studied subjects. The Qiagen DNeasy Blood and Tissue Kit was used for genomic DNA isolation. What the work shows at the level of the full study, not this receptor alone: The conclusions were preliminary, being limited by small, heterogeneous patient numbers and by non-standardized post-transplant time points. Because allograft tissue specimens were not available, migration of donor-reactive T cells into the graft, rather than deletion, may have occurred. In 5 of 8 subjects, circulating donor-reactive CD4 TCRbeta sequences decreased significantly after transplant, regardless of tolerance or HCV status. In two subjects, low numbers of available donor cells limited the measurable donor-reactive repertoire. When repertoire turnover was taken into account, detection of donor-reactive sequences was significantly reduced in 7 of 8 subjects for CD4 and in 8 of 8 subjects for CD8. The decline in donor-reactive sequences exceeded the decline in third party-reactive sequences, suggesting partial antigen-specific deletion that was unrelated to withdrawal success.

Using immunoSEQ, frozen genomic DNA was subjected to high-throughput TCRbeta CDR3 sequencing, a process that included PCR amplification, mapping, bias correction and internal controls. Per the source publication's procedure: Productive rearrangements were kept, and unique TCRbeta sequences were defined by CDR3 nucleotide sequence plus V and J gene. For a sequence to be called donor-reactive, it needed a frequency of at least 0.01% and at least 5-fold expansion in CFSE-low cells compared with unstimulated pre-transplant cells. Minimum frequency thresholds were set for each subject on the basis of the unstimulated sample with the lowest template count, so that a detection power of at least 90% was ensured. Jensen-Shannon divergence between the top 1000 TCRbeta sequences post- versus pre-transplant served as the measure of repertoire turnover. Two-sided Fisher's exact tests were used to test for changes in how often donor-reactive sequences were detected. Entries here come from immuneACCESS through TCRdb and include only in-frame sequences with V and J called. Some clones fail to appear in such tables; in the studies checked, an unresolved V gene covers under half of the shortfall, and the cause of the remainder is unknown. The DNA was the basis for D and trimming; V, J and clone size are from that table. In this sample the table shows just under 60,000 clones, around three quarters of which occur a single time. In total, the top ten clones hold 2.5% to 3% of the sample.

The material was CD4+ T cells from blood, obtained at the roughly 16-month timepoint. The rearranged segments are TRBV2 and TRBJ1-5; a tentative D call is TRBD1 (5 bases match). The receptor's source is a human patient who received a liver transplant. After a transplant, the donor of the graft may account for some T cells. The bases are TGTGCCAGCAGTGAAAATCAGGGAAGTCAGCCCCAGCATTTT. Its coded protein is CASSENQGSQPQHF.